The clone carrying this T cell receptor (beta chain) was detected a few times. As to treatment: randomized to nivolumab then ipilimumab (arm A) or the reverse (arm B). This record comes from a study of sequential checkpoint blockade in melanoma. Clones were sequenced by immunoSEQ multiplex PCR, and TCRdb holds only the in-frame ones, with some missing. The table shows about 11,000 clones, with less than 30% occurring only once. The CDR3 has 16 amino acids. The V and J ends lost 2 bases and 4 bases, in that order; junction bases with no gene match: 9. Germline CDR1 SNHLY, CDR2 FYNNEI. The chain is built from TRBV2 and TRBJ2-5, with 8 bases aligning to TRBD2. This specimen consisted of tumor tissue (inferred from file names), obtained from a patient given nivolumab and ipilimumab in sequence. The TCR sequence derives from a human donor with melanoma. The CDR3 region is CASSENYGGGSETQYF. CDR3 DNA: TGTGCCAGCAGTGAAAATTACGGGGGGGGCTCAGAGACCCAGTACTTC.